This T cell receptor beta chain came from a study of T cells in Graves' hyperthyroidism and ophthalmopathy. Study details: Blood from the periphery was taken at initial diagnosis, before any treatment. General observations from the study: Blood also held most thyroid clonotypes expanded beyond 0.001.

With regard to this clonotype: The antigen is undetermined.

Cells are PBMCs isolated from 10 ml of fresh blood. The TCR beta CDR3 regions underwent amplification using RNA transcripts as the source. Primed by the HTBI set, a first-round RT-PCR was run on the TCR CDR3. TCRdb passed the multiplex PCR reads through MiXCR, listing each CDR3 protein once. The data contain roughly 550,000 distinct CDR3 sequences, roughly 16% of them singletons. After removal of 3 bases from V and 3 bases from J, the junction contained 2 bases not matched to a gene. There are 14 residues in the CDR3. Germline V gene lookup returns CDR1 SGHVS and CDR2 FQNEAQ. The sequencing sample was made of blood. The clonotype comes from a woman under 40 with Graves' ophthalmopathy. The chain employs TRBV7-8 and TRBJ1-1; TRBD1 matches at 9 bases. CDR3 bases: TGTGCCAGCAGCTTCGGACAGGGGTACACTGAAGCTTTCTTT. It encodes CASSFGQGYTEAFF.